This T cell receptor (beta chain) was recovered during a study of shared clonotypes between healthy human individuals. Here immunoSEQ multiplex PCR was the method, and the copy in TCRdb shows in-frame clones only, minus some. The sample lists approximately 1.1 million clones; around three quarters were seen once. Of note for this clone: Its cognate antigen is unknown.

J lost 3 bases, V lost 5 bases, and 3 bases had no gene match. This CDR3 is built from 13 residues. From germline, CDR1 is SGHVS and CDR2 FQNEAQ. Study results and limitations: With a few donors compared, around 5.4% of naive CD4 clonotypes were shared. Memory subsets had estimated richness that was generally smaller than that of naive subsets.

Healthy HIV-negative adults without recent acute infections or vaccinations served as donors. Sequenced sample: memory CD4+ T cells from PBMCs. Subset of the sample: CD45RA-negative fraction. This receptor was identified in a man younger than 35 in good health. Some clones in this sample may be carry-over from other donors' samples. The V call is TRBV7-8, the J call TRBJ2-7; 8 positions agree with TRBD1. CDR3 region: CASSKTGGYEQYF. CDR3 bases: TGTGCCAGCAGCAAAACAGGGGGCTACGAGCAGTACTTC. Full variable domain (remainder filled in from reference TRBV7-8 and TRBJ2-7): GAGVSQSPRYKVAKRGQDVALRCDPISGHVSLFWYQQALGQGPEFLTYFQNEAQLDKSGLPSDRFFAERPEGSVSTLKIQRTQQEDSAVYLCASSKTGGYEQYFGPGTRLTVT.